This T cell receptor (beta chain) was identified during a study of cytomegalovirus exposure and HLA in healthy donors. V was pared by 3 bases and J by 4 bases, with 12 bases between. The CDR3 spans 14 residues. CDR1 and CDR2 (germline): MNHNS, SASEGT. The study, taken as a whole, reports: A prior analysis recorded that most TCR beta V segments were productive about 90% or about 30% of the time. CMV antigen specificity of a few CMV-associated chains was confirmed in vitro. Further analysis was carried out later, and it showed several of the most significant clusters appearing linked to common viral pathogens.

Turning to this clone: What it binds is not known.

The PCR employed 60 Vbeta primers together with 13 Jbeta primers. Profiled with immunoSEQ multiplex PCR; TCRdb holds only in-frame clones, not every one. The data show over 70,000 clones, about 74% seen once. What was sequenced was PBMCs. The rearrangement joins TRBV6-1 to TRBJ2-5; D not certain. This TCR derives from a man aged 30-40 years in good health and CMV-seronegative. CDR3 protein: CASSDRRLVETQYF. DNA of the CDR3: TGTGCCAGCAGTGACCGGCGGCTAGTAGAGACCCAGTACTTC.